This T cell receptor beta chain emerged from a study of T cell changes during pregnancy in multiple sclerosis. The CDR3 has 14 residues. Between the trimmed V and J ends, which lost 1 base and 6 bases, there was a span of 11 bases. The germline gives CDR1 SEHNR, CDR2 FQNEAQ (reference sequence). The assay was immunoSEQ multiplex PCR, and TCRdb's table has in-frame clones only and misses some. The table lists tens of thousands of clones, about 91% of them singletons, with less than 3% in the top ten. The TCR was taken from a female donor with multiple sclerosis, enrolled in a pregnancy study. The rearrangement uses TRBV7-9 and TRBJ2-3; D call uncertain. The sequencing used peripheral blood, collected before pregnancy. The CDR3 here is CASSLVPSVDTQYF. Written as DNA, the CDR3 is TGTGCCAGCAGCTTAGTCCCGTCGGTGGATACGCAGTATTTT.